Each of the 5 T cell receptor beta chains below was sequenced from the same sample in a study of T-cell memory formation after mild COVID-19. MiXCR, applied by TCRdb to the 5' RACE reads, yields one record per CDR3 protein. The sample carries about 290,000 distinct CDR3 sequences, less than 20% recorded once. Sample: PBMCs or a T cell subset sorted from them (not recorded which). Receptors were obtained from a man aged 18 to 29 who had mild COVID-19 (a few samples of this study predate the infection). Cell type and time point are not known.

The rearrangement uses TRBV5-1 and TRBJ2-1, with 7 bases lining up with TRBD2. The CDR3 is 15 amino acids. Trimming removed 0 bases from V and 4 bases from J; junction bases left unmatched: 4. From germline, CDR1 is SGHRS and CDR2 YFSETQ. CDR3 residues: CASSLEAGEYNEQFF. CDR3 coding DNA: TGCGCCAGCAGCTTGGAGGCGGGGGAGTACAATGAGCAGTTCTTC.

This clonotype was detected a few times. The chain links TRBV19 to TRBJ1-1, with D uncertain. Germline V lookup: CDR1 LNHDA, CDR2 SQIVND (reference sequence). V was shortened by 3 bases and J by 0 bases, with 8 bases between the two germline ends. The CDR3 extends over 14 amino acids. CDR3 region: CASSIPRLNTEAFF. The CDR3 bases are TGTGCCAGTAGTATCCCCAGATTGAACACTGAAGCTTTCTTT.

This clonotype was counted between two and nine times. V and J are TRBV27 and TRBJ2-1, with D perhaps assigned TRBD1 or TRBD2 (5 bases each). Germline loops: CDR1 MNHEY, CDR2 SMNVEV (reference sequence). V lost 5 bases, J lost 9 bases, and 17 bases lay in between. The CDR3 covers 14 residues. CDR3 DNA: TGTGCCAGCAGTAGCCCCCCTCGGGGCGGTGAGCAGTTCTTC. As protein: CASSSPPRGGEQFF.

The chain carries TRBV5-1 and TRBJ2-7; 7 nucleotides line up with TRBD2. This CDR3 comprises 13 residues. The trim removed 2 bases at V and 5 bases at J, leaving 4 bases unmatched. CDR1 is SGHRS and CDR2 is YFSETQ in the germline V gene. CDR3 coding DNA: TGCGCCAGCAGCTTACGGGGAGGGGACGAGCAGTACTTC. As protein: CASSLRGGDEQYF.

This chain connects TRBV7-2 to TRBJ2-1, with 10 bases identical to TRBD2. This CDR3 region has 16 residues. Germline CDR1 reads SGHTA; CDR2 reads FQGNSA. Trimming cost V 4 bases and J 6 bases; bases outside gene matches: 9. The CDR3 DNA is TGTGCCAGCAGCTCCCCTCCGGGACTAGCGAGCAATGAGCAGTTCTTC. Translating gives CASSSPPGLASNEQFF.